This is a list of T cell receptor beta chains from one sample in a study of vaccination and CD4 T cells after COVID-19. TCRdb ran MiXCR on the PCR reads and lists one entry per CDR3 protein. The repertoire holds more than 35,000 distinct CDR3 sequences, with approximately 40% as singletons. This specimen was CD4+ T cells from blood, taken about 7 months after SARS-CoV-2 vaccination. These TCRs come from a human donor who had recovered from COVID-19. CDR3s include the opening cysteine and the closing phenylalanine or tryptophan. D genes are given only for firm matches. Not all rows give a size; the values are once, few, many and, for expanded clones, a class.

.	TRBV20-1	TRBJ1-5	few	CSASGGGGNQPQHF	TGCAGTGCTAGTGGGGGAGGCGGCAATCAGCCCCAGCATTTT
.	TRBV19	TRBJ1-2	.	CASMSAGYSYGYTF	TGTGCCAGTATGTCGGCAGGGTACTCCTATGGCTACACCTTC
TRBD1	TRBV6-1	TRBJ2-1	.	CASLDRVYNEQFF	TGTGCCAGCCTGGACAGGGTGTACAATGAGCAGTTCTTC
.	TRBV7-6	TRBJ2-7	few	CASSLAAGPHYEQYF	TGTGCCAGCAGCTTAGCTGCAGGGCCTCACTACGAGCAGTACTTC
.	TRBV21-1	TRBJ2-7	few	CASSRRGLAYEQYF	TGTGCCAGCAGCAGGAGGGGACTAGCCTACGAGCAGTACTTC
.	TRBV25-1	TRBJ2-1	.	CASSEPPEQFF	TGTGCCAGCAGTGAACCCCCGGAGCAGTTCTTC
.	TRBV20-1	TRBJ2-5	.	CSAPPWAAGETQYF	TGCAGTGCTCCCCCTTGGGCGGCCGGGGAGACCCAGTACTTC
.	TRBV4-1	TRBJ2-3	.	CASSQRQGTDTQYF	TGCGCCAGCAGCCAAAGGCAGGGCACAGATACGCAGTATTTT
.	TRBV28	TRBJ2-7	.	CASSLATHPYEQYF	TGTGCCAGCAGTCTAGCGACCCACCCCTACGAGCAGTACTTC
.	TRBV19	TRBJ2-4	.	CASSYGRRSIQYF	TGTGCCAGTAGCTACGGCCGAAGGTCCATTCAGTACTTC
.	TRBV20-1	TRBJ2-1	.	CSANAEDYNEQFF	TGCAGTGCTAATGCGGAAGACTACAATGAGCAGTTCTTC
.	TRBV28	TRBJ1-1	.	CASSFRGTEAFF	TGTGCCAGCAGTTTTCGGGGGACTGAAGCTTTCTTT
TRBD2	TRBV12-3/TRBV12-4	TRBJ2-5	.	CASSTGAGGETQYF	TGTGCCAGCAGTACGGGAGCGGGGGGGGAGACCCAGTACTTC
.	TRBV7-9	TRBJ1-6	medium-sized	CASSLVKDSPLHF	TGTGCCAGCAGCTTAGTTAAGGATTCACCCCTCCACTTT
TRBD2	TRBV20-1	TRBJ2-7	.	CSARISTSGSYEQYF	TGCAGTGCTAGAATTTCGACTAGCGGGAGCTACGAGCAGTACTTC
.	TRBV6-5	TRBJ2-1	.	CASSYEKGGPYNEQFF	TGTGCCAGCAGTTACGAAAAGGGAGGCCCGTACAATGAGCAGTTCTTC
TRBD1	TRBV28	TRBJ1-5	few	CASRRTGGNQPQHF	TGTGCCAGCAGGCGGACAGGCGGCAATCAGCCCCAGCATTTT
.	TRBV6-1	TRBJ2-1	few	CASGLGPRPNEQFF	TGTGCCAGCGGATTGGGTCCCCGTCCGAATGAGCAGTTCTTC
.	TRBV20-1	TRBJ2-7	few	CSATSTAGASSYEQYF	TGCAGTGCTACTTCAACGGCAGGGGCTAGCTCCTACGAGCAGTACTTC
.	TRBV29-1	TRBJ1-1	.	CSVRGGRGTEAFF	TGCAGCGTTCGAGGAGGGAGGGGCACTGAAGCTTTCTTT
.	TRBV29-1	TRBJ1-1	.	CSVEMPGMGTEAFF	TGCAGCGTTGAAATGCCGGGGATGGGGACTGAAGCTTTCTTT
.	TRBV6-2/TRBV6-3	TRBJ2-7	.	CAGSYMGDEQYF	TGTGCCGGCAGTTACATGGGGGACGAGCAGTACTTC
.	TRBV19	TRBJ2-7	few	CASSIGGWSLYEQYF	TGTGCCAGTAGTATTGGCGGGTGGAGCCTTTACGAGCAGTACTTC
.	TRBV6-1	TRBJ1-3	.	CASSRITGPRGGNTIYF	TGTGCCAGCAGTCGCATAACCGGGCCCCGCGGGGGAAACACCATATATTTT
TRBD1	TRBV6-5	TRBJ2-7	.	CASSYSAGGDTYEQYF	TGTGCCAGCAGTTACTCGGCAGGGGGTGACACCTACGAGCAGTACTTC
.	TRBV2	TRBJ2-7	.	CASMVTGRYEQYF	TGTGCCAGCATGGTTACGGGCAGATACGAGCAGTACTTC
.	TRBV10-1	TRBJ2-5	.	CASSVIGQQETQYF	TGCGCCAGCAGTGTTATAGGACAGCAAGAGACCCAGTACTTC
.	TRBV19	TRBJ1-1	.	CASSIEGVNTEAFF	TGTGCCAGTAGTATAGAGGGAGTGAACACTGAAGCTTTCTTT
.	TRBV28	TRBJ2-7	.	CASSHRTGAGYEQYF	TGTGCCAGCAGTCACCGGACAGGAGCGGGCTACGAGCAGTACTTC
TRBD2	TRBV6-1	TRBJ2-3	few	CASRPKAGESTDTQYF	TGTGCCAGCAGACCAAAAGCGGGAGAAAGCACAGATACGCAGTATTTT
.	TRBV10-3	TRBJ2-3	few	CAIKDGRDTDTQYF	TGTGCCATCAAAGACGGCAGGGACACAGATACGCAGTATTTT
.	TRBV7-9	TRBJ1-5	few	CASSTTGTSNQPQHF	TGTGCCAGCAGCACTACAGGGACCAGCAATCAGCCCCAGCATTTT
TRBD1	TRBV7-2	TRBJ1-2	once	CASRLIPGTGGYAF	TGTGCCAGCAGGCTTATACCCGGGACAGGCGGCTACGCCTTC
TRBD2	TRBV27	TRBJ2-1	few	CASSLYSSGYSYNEQFF	TGTGCCAGCAGTTTGTACTCTAGCGGGTACTCCTACAATGAGCAGTTCTTC
.	TRBV27	TRBJ2-7	.	CASRARWRTYEQYF	TGTGCCAGCAGAGCCCGCTGGCGGACCTACGAGCAGTACTTC
.	TRBV2	TRBJ2-7	.	CASSERAGGWYEQYF	TGTGCCAGCAGTGAAAGGGCAGGGGGGTGGTACGAGCAGTACTTC
TRBD2	TRBV7-9	TRBJ2-7	.	CASSDTSGSAYEQYF	TGTGCCAGCAGCGATACTAGCGGGAGCGCCTACGAGCAGTACTTC
TRBD1	TRBV28	TRBJ2-7	once	CASSTQTGSSYEQYF	TGTGCCAGCAGTACCCAGACAGGGAGCTCCTACGAGCAGTACTTC
TRBD2	TRBV7-2	TRBJ2-2	.	CASSLDWGLAGVRTGELFF	TGTGCCAGCAGCTTAGATTGGGGACTAGCGGGAGTGCGGACCGGGGAGCTGTTTTTT
.	TRBV27	TRBJ2-5	few	CASSLWSGPGRETQYF	TGTGCCAGCAGTTTATGGTCGGGTCCGGGACGCGAGACCCAGTACTTC
.	TRBV6-5	TRBJ2-5	few	CASSYAGFGELGTQYF	TGTGCCAGCAGTTACGCCGGGTTTGGGGAGCTTGGGACCCAGTACTTC
.	TRBV2	TRBJ2-5	.	CASSEIRGPQETQYF	TGTGCCAGCAGTGAAATAAGAGGGCCCCAAGAGACCCAGTACTTC
.	TRBV28	TRBJ2-3	few	CASSFVGLASTDTQYF	TGTGCCAGCAGTTTCGTGGGACTTGCTAGCACAGATACGCAGTATTTT
TRBD2	TRBV7-8	TRBJ2-1	.	CASSLAPWDRGRGNEQFF	TGTGCCAGCAGCTTAGCCCCGTGGGATCGTGGGAGGGGAAATGAGCAGTTCTTC
TRBD2	TRBV28	TRBJ2-1	few	CASSLLGGLAGLKGYNEQFF	TGTGCCAGCAGTTTATTGGGGGGACTAGCGGGACTAAAGGGCTACAATGAGCAGTTCTTC
.	TRBV10-3	TRBJ1-1	few	CAITAGINTEAFF	TGTGCCATCACCGCAGGGATAAACACTGAAGCTTTCTTT
.	TRBV11-3	TRBJ1-6	.	CASSLSDSGSPLHF	TGTGCCAGCAGCTTATCCGACAGCGGCTCACCCCTCCACTTT
.	TRBV6-1	TRBJ1-5	few	CASKIGQGRNQPQHF	TGTGCCAGCAAAATAGGGCAGGGACGCAATCAGCCCCAGCATTTT
TRBD2	TRBV7-6	TRBJ2-7	once	CASSLVLSGLAGSYEQYF	TGTGCCAGCAGCTTAGTATTGTCGGGGCTAGCGGGCTCCTACGAGCAGTACTTC